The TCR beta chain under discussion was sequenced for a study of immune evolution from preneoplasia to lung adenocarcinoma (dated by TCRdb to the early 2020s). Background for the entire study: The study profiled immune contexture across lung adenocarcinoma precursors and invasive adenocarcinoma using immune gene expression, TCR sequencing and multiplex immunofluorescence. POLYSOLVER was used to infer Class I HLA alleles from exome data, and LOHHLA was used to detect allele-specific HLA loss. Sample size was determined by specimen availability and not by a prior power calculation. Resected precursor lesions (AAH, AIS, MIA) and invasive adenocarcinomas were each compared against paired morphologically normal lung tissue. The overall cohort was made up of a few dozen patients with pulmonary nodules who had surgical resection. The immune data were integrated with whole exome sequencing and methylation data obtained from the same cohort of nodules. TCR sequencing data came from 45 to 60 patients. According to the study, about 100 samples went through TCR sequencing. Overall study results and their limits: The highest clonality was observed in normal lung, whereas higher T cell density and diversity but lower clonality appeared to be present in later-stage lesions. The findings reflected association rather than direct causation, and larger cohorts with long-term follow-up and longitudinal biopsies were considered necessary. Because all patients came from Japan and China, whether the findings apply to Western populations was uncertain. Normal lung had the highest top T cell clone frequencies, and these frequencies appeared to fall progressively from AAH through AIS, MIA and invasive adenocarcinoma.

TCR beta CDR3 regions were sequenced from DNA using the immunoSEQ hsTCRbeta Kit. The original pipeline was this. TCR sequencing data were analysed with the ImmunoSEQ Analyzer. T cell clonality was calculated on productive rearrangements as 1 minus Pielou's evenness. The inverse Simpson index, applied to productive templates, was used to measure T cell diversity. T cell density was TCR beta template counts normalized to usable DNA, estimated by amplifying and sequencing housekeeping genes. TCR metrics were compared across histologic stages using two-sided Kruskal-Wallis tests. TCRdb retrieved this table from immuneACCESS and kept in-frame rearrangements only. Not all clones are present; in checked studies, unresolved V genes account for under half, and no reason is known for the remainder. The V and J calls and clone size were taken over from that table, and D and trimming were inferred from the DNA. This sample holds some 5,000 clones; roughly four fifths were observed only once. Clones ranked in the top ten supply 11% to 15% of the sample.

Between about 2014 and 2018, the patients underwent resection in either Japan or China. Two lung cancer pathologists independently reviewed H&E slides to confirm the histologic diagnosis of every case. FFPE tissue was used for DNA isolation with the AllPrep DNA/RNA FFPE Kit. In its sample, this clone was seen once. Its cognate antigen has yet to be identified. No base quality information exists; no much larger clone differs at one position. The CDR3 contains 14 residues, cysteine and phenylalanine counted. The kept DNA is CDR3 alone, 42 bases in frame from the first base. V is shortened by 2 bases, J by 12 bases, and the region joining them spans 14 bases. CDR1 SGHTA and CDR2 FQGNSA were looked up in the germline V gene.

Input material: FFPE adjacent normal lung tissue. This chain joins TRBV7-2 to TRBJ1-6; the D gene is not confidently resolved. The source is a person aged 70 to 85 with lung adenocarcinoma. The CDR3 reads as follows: CASSLYGPQIPLHF. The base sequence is TGTGCCAGCAGCTTATATGGGCCCCAAATACCCCTCCACTTT.